One sample yielded the 23 T cell receptor beta chains listed below, sequenced in a study of cytomegalovirus exposure and HLA in healthy donors (dated by TCRdb to about 2017). The method was the immunoSEQ multiplex PCR assay. A mixture of 60 forward primers for TCR Vbeta segments and 13 reverse primers for TCR Jbeta segments was used in the multiplex PCR. TCRdb mirrors the immuneACCESS table, restricted to in-frame sequences. Some clones are absent from its copies; in checked studies, under half trace to an unresolved V gene, and the reason for the others is unknown. The sample contains 150,000 to 200,000 clones, just under 80% of them found a single time. Of the sample, over 0.95% falls within the top ten clones. Sequencing input: PBMCs. The receptors originated from a woman aged 50 to 60 in good health and CMV-seronegative.

The genes are TRBV27 and TRBJ1-6; 8 nucleotides line up with TRBD1. Per the germline V gene, CDR1 is MNHEY and CDR2 is SMNVEV (reference sequence). V was clipped by 4 bases and J by 2 bases; unmatched bases: 16. The length of the CDR3 is 20 residues. CDR3 amino acids: CASSSTPPEGTGAYNSPLHF. For the CDR3, the DNA is TGTGCCAGCAGTTCTACTCCCCCCGAAGGGACAGGCGCCTATAATTCACCCCTCCACTTT.

This chain uses TRBV9 with TRBJ2-7; 8 bases agree with TRBD1. The CDR3 extends over 15 amino acids. V shed 0 bases, J shed 3 bases, and the junction held 5 bases outside the gene matches. Germline CDR1 SGDLS, CDR2 YYNGEE. The chain's CDR3 is CASSVGTGGFYEQYF. DNA of the CDR3: TGTGCCAGCAGCGTAGGTACAGGGGGTTTCTACGAGCAGTACTTC.

There are a few counts of this clone. The V gene is TRBV4-3, the J gene TRBJ2-7, with unresolved D. The germline CDR1 and CDR2 sequences are LGHNA and YSLEER. Trimming shortened V by 0 bases and J by 8 bases, and 8 bases separated the two germline ends. The CDR3 runs to 12 residues. The CDR3 sequence: CASSQDRVQQYF. For the CDR3, the DNA is TGCGCCAGCAGCCAAGATCGGGTCCAGCAGTACTTC.

The chain recombines TRBV6-5 with TRBJ2-3; possible D gene TRBD2, 7 bases. CDR3 length: 14 residues. V was pared by 1 base and J by 4 bases, with 9 bases between. Germline CDR1 and CDR2: MNHEY and SVGAGI. CDR3 bases: TGTGCCAGCAGTTACTGGGGGGGGCCAGATACGCAGTATTTT. It is translated as CASSYWGGPDTQYF.

The chain uses TRBV18 and TRBJ2-1; 8 positions agree with TRBD2. Trimming took 4 bases from V and 10 from J; bases not matched to a gene: 9. The CDR3 runs 14 residues. The V gene's germline CDR1 is KGHSH and CDR2 LQKENI. The CDR3: CASSQPEAGVEQFF. CDR3 nucleotide sequence: TGTGCCAGCTCACAGCCCGAAGCGGGAGTGGAGCAGTTCTTC.

V usage is TRBV13 and J usage is TRBJ2-2; D is uncertain. The CDR3 is 13 amino acids. In germline, CDR1 is PRHDT, CDR2 FYEKMQ (reference sequence). V lost 5 bases and J lost 6, with 10 bases in between. CDR3 region: CASSLIGAGELFF. CDR3 bases: TGTGCCAGCAGCCTAATCGGAGCCGGGGAGCTGTTTTTT.

This rearrangement joins TRBV27 to TRBJ2-2; no clear D gene. This CDR3 has 13 residues. With 0 bases removed from V and 7 bases from J, the gap between germline ends came to 6 bases. CDR1 and CDR2 from the germline V gene are MNHEY and SMNVEV (reference sequence). The CDR3 coding sequence is TGTGCCAGCAGTTTATCGGAGAACGGGGAGCTGTTTTTT. It codes for CASSLSENGELFF.

The V call is TRBV7-9, the J call TRBJ2-3; weak D call: TRBD1 (7 bases). Trimming removed 3 bases at V and 4 bases at J, with 14 bases between. CDR3 size: 15 residues. Germline CDR1 is SEHNR and CDR2 is FQNEAQ (reference sequence). The CDR3 protein is CASSFSGGNADTQYF. In DNA form, the CDR3 reads TGTGCCAGCAGCTTTTCAGGGGGGAATGCAGATACGCAGTATTTT.

The chain couples TRBV6-6 to TRBJ1-1; D remains unclear. CDR3 length equals 16 residues. V lost 3 bases and J 3 bases, leaving 17 bases between the germline ends. Per the germline V gene, CDR1 is MNHNY and CDR2 is SVGAGI (reference sequence). The CDR3 nucleotides read TGTGCCAGCAGTTATGAGATGGGCCGCAAGGACACTGAAGCTTTCTTT. Protein: CASSYEMGRKDTEAFF.

The genes are TRBV27 and TRBJ1-1, with 7 nucleotides matching TRBD1. V lost 5 bases to trimming and J lost 0 bases; unmatched junction nucleotides: 9. CDR3 length: 16 residues. From germline, CDR1 is MNHEY and CDR2 SMNVEV (reference sequence). Here the CDR3 DNA reads TGTGCCAGCAGTCGTGCCGGGACAGCCATGAACACTGAAGCTTTCTTT. This translates into CASSRAGTAMNTEAFF.

The rearrangement joins TRBV11-3 to TRBJ1-1; tentatively, D is TRBD1 (5 bases). This CDR3 has 13 residues. Germline V gene lookup returns CDR1 SGHNT and CDR2 YENEEA. Between the trimmed V and J ends, which lost 3 bases and 5 bases, there was a span of 10 bases. Written as DNA, the CDR3 is TGTGCCAGCAGCTTCTCCGGGGGTACTGAAGCTTTCTTT. Protein sequence: CASSFSGGTEAFF.

The chain uses TRBV7-9 and TRBJ2-1; TRBD1 matches at 11 bases. The CDR3 contains 17 residues. Trimming at V came to 6 bases and at J to 8 bases, leaving 15 bases not matched to a gene. Germline V gene sequence: CDR1 SEHNR, CDR2 FQNEAQ (reference sequence). CDR3 DNA sequence: TGTGCCAGCAGACCTTCTCACCGGGACAGGGGGAAAGATGAGCAGTTCTTC. It is translated as CASRPSHRDRGKDEQFF. Full variable domain (outside the CDR3, taken from reference TRBV7-9 and TRBJ2-1): DTGVSQNPRHKITKRGQNVTFRCDPISEHNRLYWYRQTLGQGPEFLTYFQNEAQLEKSRLLSDRFSAERPKGSFSTLEIQRTEQGDSAMYLCASRPSHRDRGKDEQFFGPGTRLTVL.

This chain uses TRBV7-9 with TRBJ1-3, with D perhaps matching TRBD1 (6 bases). The length of the CDR3 is 16 residues. Trimming removed 0 bases from V and 0 bases from J, with 9 bases in between. Germline CDR1 reads SEHNR; CDR2 reads FQNEAQ (reference sequence). The CDR3 sequence: CASSLATGLSGNTIYF. The DNA for the CDR3 is TGTGCCAGCAGCTTAGCGACAGGTCTCTCTGGAAACACCATATATTTT.

V gene TRBV4-1 combines with J gene TRBJ2-7; TRBD1 agrees at 7 bases. The CDR3 contains 14 residues. Germline V CDR1 and CDR2: MGHRA, YSYEKL. The V and J ends lost 4 bases and 3 bases, in that order; junction bases with no gene match: 6. The CDR3 here is CASSPGQALYEQYF. CDR3 nucleotide sequence: TGCGCCAGCAGCCCCGGACAGGCACTCTACGAGCAGTACTTC.

The rearrangement joins TRBV7-2 to TRBJ2-7, with a possible D match to TRBD1 (6 bases). The germline V and J ends were trimmed by 8 bases and 0 bases, with 20 bases remaining between them. This CDR3 contains 16 residues. Germline CDR1 reads SGHTA; CDR2 reads FQGNSA. In nucleotides, the CDR3 is TGTGCCAGCTCTAGGTATTGGACAGCGCCCTCCTACGAGCAGTACTTC. Translating gives CASSRYWTAPSYEQYF.

The chain has TRBV5-1 and TRBJ2-3; 9 nucleotides line up with TRBD1. CDR3 length equals 16 residues. Unmatched junction bases numbered 8, after V lost 2 bases and J lost 4 bases. The germline gives CDR1 SGHRS, CDR2 YFSETQ. As DNA, the CDR3 is TGCGCCAGCAGCTTTGTCCCCACAGGGGGCCCAGATACGCAGTATTTT. It codes for CASSFVPTGGPDTQYF.

This rearrangement joins TRBV30 to TRBJ2-1; D gene uncertain. The CDR3 spans 12 residues. V lost 4 bases and J lost 2, with 6 bases in between. CDR1 and CDR2 (germline): GTSNPN, SVGIG (reference sequence). DNA for the CDR3: TGTGCCTGGACAGTGGCCTACAATGAGCAGTTCTTC. Its translation is CAWTVAYNEQFF.

The CDR3 DNA is TGCGCCAGCAGCTTGGGGCTCAATCAGCCCCAGCATTTT. It specifies CASSLGLNQPQHF. V gene TRBV5-1 combines with J gene TRBJ1-5; D remains ambiguous. The germline V gene has CDR1 SGHRS and CDR2 YFSETQ. Trimming shortened V by 0 bases and J by 3 bases, and 4 bases separated the two germline ends. The CDR3 length is 13 residues.

The chain is built from TRBV7-8 and TRBJ2-2; D is possibly TRBD1 (5 bases). Germline-derived CDR1 and CDR2 are SGHVS and FQNEAQ. The V gene lost 4 bases and the J gene lost 6 bases, with 15 bases spanning the gap. The CDR3 length is 15 residues. The DNA for the CDR3 is TGTGCCAGCAGCTCCTTCCAGGGCCAGCCCGGGGAGCTGTTTTTT. Translated: CASSSFQGQPGELFF. Together with reference TRBV7-8 and TRBJ2-2, the CDR3 gives the full variable domain: GAGVSQSPRYKVAKRGQDVALRCDPISGHVSLFWYQQALGQGPEFLTYFQNEAQLDKSGLPSDRFFAERPEGSVSTLKIQRTQQEDSAVYLCASSSFQGQPGELFFGEGSRLTVL.

This clone was observed a handful of times. V is TRBV29-1 and J is TRBJ1-1; D might be TRBD1 (5 bases). With 4 bases removed from V and 7 bases from J, the gap between germline ends came to 7 bases. Germline values: CDR1 SQVTM, CDR2 ANQGSEA. The CDR3 has 10 amino acids. The CDR3 region has the DNA TGCAGCGTTGTCGGGGGTGAAGCTTTCTTT. Amino acids: CSVVGGEAFF.

V is TRBV5-1 and J is TRBJ2-2; D is perhaps TRBD2 (5 bases). This CDR3 is 16 amino acids long. Germline V gene sequence: CDR1 SGHRS, CDR2 YFSETQ. V was clipped by 3 bases and J by 4 bases, with 16 bases between them. The CDR3 bases are TGCGCCAGCAGCTCCTATTCATTAGGGAGCACCGGGGAGCTGTTTTTT. Its translation: CASSSYSLGSTGELFF.

The V call is TRBV11-2, the J call TRBJ2-1; 7 nucleotides line up with TRBD2. The CDR3 has 16 amino acids. With 2 bases clipped from V and 1 base from J, the junction kept 5 bases outside the gene matches. Germline CDR1 and CDR2: SGHAT and FQNNGV. CDR3 in amino acids: CASSLSYGRSYNEQFF. CDR3 coding DNA: TGTGCCAGCAGCTTAAGCTACGGGAGGTCCTACAATGAGCAGTTCTTC.

V usage is TRBV7-9 and J usage is TRBJ1-3; TRBD1 aligns across 8 bases. There are 15 residues in the CDR3. Germline values: CDR1 SEHNR, CDR2 FQNEAQ (reference sequence). After removal of 5 bases from V and 2 bases from J, the junction contained 5 bases not matched to a gene. CDR3 loop: CASSTPDRAGNTIYF. The CDR3 nucleotides are TGTGCCAGCAGCACCCCGGACAGGGCTGGAAACACCATATATTTT.